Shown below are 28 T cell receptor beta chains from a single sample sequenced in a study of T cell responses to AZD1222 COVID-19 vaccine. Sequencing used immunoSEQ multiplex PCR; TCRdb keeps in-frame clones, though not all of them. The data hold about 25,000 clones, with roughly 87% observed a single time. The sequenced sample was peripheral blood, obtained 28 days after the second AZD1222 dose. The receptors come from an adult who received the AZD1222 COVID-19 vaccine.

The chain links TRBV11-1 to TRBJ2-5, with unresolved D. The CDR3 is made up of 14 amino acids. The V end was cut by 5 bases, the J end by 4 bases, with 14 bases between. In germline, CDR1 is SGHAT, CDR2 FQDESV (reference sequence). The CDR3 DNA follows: TGTGCCAGCAGCCGTACGATCGGCGGAGAGACCCAGTACTTC. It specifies CASSRTIGGETQYF.

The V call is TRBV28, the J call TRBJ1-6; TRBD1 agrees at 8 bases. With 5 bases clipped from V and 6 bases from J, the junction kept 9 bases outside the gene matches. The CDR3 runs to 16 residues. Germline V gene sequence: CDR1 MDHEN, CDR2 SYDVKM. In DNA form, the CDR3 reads TGTGCCAGCAGTCCCTACCGGGACAGGCTTAATTCACCCCTCCACTTT. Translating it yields CASSPYRDRLNSPLHF. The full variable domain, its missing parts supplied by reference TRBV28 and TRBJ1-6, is DVKVTQSSRYLVKRTGEKVFLECVQDMDHENMFWYRQDPGLGLRLIYFSYDVKMKEKGDIPEGYSVSREKKERFSLILESASTNQTSMYLCASSPYRDRLNSPLHFGNGTRLTVT.

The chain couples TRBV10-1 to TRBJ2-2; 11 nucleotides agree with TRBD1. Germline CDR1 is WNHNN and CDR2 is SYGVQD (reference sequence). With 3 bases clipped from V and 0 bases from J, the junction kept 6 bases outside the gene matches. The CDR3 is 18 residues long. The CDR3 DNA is TGCGCCAGCAGTGACCCGCCGGGACAGGGGGCGAACACCGGGGAGCTGTTTTTT. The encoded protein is CASSDPPGQGANTGELFF.

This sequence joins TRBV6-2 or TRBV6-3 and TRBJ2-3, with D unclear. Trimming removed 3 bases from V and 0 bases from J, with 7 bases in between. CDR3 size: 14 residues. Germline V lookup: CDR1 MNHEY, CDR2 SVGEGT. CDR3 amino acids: CASSYRISTDTQYF. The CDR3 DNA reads TGTGCCAGCAGTTATCGGATAAGCACAGATACGCAGTATTTT.

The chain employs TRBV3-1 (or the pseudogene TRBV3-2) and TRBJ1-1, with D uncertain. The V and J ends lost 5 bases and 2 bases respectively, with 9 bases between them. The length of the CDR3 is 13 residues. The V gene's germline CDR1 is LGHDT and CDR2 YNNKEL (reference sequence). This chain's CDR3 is CASSDRVNTEAFF. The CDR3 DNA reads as TGTGCCAGCAGCGATCGGGTTAACACTGAAGCTTTCTTT.

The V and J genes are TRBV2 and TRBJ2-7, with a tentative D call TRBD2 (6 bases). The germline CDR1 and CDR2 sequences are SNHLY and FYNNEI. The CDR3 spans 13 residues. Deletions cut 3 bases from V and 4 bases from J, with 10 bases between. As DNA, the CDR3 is TGTGCCAGCAGTGATGAGACTAGTTACGAGCAGTACTTC. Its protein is CASSDETSYEQYF.

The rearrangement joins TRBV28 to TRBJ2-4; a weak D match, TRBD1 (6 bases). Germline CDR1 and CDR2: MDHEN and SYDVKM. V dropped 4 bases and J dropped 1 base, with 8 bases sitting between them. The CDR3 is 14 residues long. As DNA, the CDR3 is TGTGCCAGCAGTTCTCAGGGGGCCAAAAACATTCAGTACTTC. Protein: CASSSQGAKNIQYF. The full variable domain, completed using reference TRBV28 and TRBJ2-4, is DVKVTQSSRYLVKRTGEKVFLECVQDMDHENMFWYRQDPGLGLRLIYFSYDVKMKEKGDIPEGYSVSREKKERFSLILESASTNQTSMYLCASSSQGAKNIQYFGAGTRLSVL.

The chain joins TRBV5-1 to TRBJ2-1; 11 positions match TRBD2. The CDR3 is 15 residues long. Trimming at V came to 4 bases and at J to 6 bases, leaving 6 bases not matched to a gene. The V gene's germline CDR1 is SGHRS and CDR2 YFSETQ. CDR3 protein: CASSHGLAGPNEQFF. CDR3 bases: TGCGCCAGCAGCCACGGACTAGCGGGTCCCAATGAGCAGTTCTTC.

For the CDR3, the DNA is TGTGCCAGCAGTCCCCAACTCCAAGAGACCCAGTACTTC. Its translation is CASSPQLQETQYF. The chain combines TRBV12-3 or TRBV12-4 with TRBJ2-5; D not certain. This CDR3 spans 13 amino acids. Trimming stripped 5 bases from V and 1 base from J, with 8 bases between.

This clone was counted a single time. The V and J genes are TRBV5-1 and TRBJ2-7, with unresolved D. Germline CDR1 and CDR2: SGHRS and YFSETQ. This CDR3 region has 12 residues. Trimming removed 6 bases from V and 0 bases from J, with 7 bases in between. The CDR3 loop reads CASTGNSYEQYF. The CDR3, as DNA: TGCGCCAGCACAGGTAACTCCTACGAGCAGTACTTC.

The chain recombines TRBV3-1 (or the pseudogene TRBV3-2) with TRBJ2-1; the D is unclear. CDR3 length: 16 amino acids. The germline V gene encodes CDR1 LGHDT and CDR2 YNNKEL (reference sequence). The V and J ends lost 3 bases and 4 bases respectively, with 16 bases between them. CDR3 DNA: TGTGCCAGCAGCCAGGTTCTAGGAAGCCGGTACAATGAGCAGTTCTTC. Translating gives CASSQVLGSRYNEQFF.

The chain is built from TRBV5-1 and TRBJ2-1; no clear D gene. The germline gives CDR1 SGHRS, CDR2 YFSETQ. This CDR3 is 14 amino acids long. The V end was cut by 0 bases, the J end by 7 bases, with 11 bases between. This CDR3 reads CASSLGLLENEQFF. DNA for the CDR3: TGCGCCAGCAGCTTGGGGCTCCTAGAAAATGAGCAGTTCTTC.

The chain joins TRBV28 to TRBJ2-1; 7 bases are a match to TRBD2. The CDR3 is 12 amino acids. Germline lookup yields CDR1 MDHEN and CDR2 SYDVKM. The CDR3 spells CASGPTFNEQFF. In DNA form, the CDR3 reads TGTGCTAGCGGGCCCACCTTCAATGAGCAGTTCTTC.

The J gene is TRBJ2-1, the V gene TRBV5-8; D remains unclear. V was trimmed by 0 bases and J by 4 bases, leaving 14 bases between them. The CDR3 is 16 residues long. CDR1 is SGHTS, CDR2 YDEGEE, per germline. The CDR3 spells CASSLVVFSSYNEQFF. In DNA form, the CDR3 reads TGTGCCAGCAGCTTGGTCGTCTTCTCCTCATACAATGAGCAGTTCTTC.

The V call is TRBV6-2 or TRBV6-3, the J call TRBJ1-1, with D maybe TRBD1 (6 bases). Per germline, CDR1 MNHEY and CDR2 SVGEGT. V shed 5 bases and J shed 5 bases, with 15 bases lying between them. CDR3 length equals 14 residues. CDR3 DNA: TGTGCCAGCAGTAAGGGTTGGGGGCGGACTGAAGCTTTCTTT. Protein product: CASSKGWGRTEAFF.

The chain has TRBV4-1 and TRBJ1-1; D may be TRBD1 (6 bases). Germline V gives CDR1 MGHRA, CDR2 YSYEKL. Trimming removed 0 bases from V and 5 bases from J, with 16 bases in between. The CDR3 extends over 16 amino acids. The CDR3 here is CASSQDITTGKTEAFF. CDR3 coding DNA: TGCGCCAGCAGCCAAGATATTACCACAGGGAAGACTGAAGCTTTCTTT.

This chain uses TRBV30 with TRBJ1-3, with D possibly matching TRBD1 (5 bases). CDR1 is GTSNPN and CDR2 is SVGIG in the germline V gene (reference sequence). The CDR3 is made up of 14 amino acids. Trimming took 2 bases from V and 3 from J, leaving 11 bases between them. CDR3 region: CAWSTTGVGNTIYF. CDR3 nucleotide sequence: TGTGCCTGGAGTACGACGGGGGTTGGAAACACCATATATTTT.

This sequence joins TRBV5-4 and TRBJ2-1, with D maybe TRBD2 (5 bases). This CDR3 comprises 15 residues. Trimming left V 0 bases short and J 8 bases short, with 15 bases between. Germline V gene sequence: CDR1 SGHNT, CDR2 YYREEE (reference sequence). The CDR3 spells CASSLEQRVIDEQFF. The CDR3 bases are TGTGCCAGCAGCTTGGAGCAGAGGGTTATCGATGAGCAGTTCTTC.

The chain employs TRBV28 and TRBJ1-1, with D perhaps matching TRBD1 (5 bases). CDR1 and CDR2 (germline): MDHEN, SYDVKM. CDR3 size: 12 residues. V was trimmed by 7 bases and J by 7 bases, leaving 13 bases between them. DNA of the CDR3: TGTGCCAGCAACTGGCCAGGGCGTGAAGCTTTCTTT. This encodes CASNWPGREAFF.

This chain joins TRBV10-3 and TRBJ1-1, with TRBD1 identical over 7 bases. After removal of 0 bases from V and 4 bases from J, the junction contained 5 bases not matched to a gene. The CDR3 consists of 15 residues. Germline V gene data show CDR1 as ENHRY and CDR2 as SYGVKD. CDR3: CAISESEGAVTEAFF. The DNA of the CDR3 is TGTGCCATCAGTGAGTCAGAGGGGGCGGTCACTGAAGCTTTCTTT.

The CDR3 region has the DNA TGTGCCAGCAGTAGCTACAGGGCTTCGGGGGAGCTGTTTTTT. Protein sequence: CASSSYRASGELFF. The chain joins TRBV27 to TRBJ2-2; weak D call: TRBD1 (6 bases). The CDR3 has 14 residues. The germline gives CDR1 MNHEY, CDR2 SMNVEV (reference sequence). Trimming cost V 5 bases and J 8 bases, with 15 bases left between them.

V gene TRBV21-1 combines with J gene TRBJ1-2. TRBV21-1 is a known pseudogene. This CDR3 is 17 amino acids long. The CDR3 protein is CASSQNEVRDGNYGYTF. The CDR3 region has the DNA TGTGCCAGCAGCCAAAATGAGGTGAGGGATGGCAACTATGGCTACACCTTC.

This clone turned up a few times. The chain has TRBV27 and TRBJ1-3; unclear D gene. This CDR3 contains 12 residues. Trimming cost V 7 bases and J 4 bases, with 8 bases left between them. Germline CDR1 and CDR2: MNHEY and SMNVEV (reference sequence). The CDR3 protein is CASMGIGNTIYF. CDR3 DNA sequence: TGTGCCAGCATGGGTATAGGAAACACCATATATTTT.

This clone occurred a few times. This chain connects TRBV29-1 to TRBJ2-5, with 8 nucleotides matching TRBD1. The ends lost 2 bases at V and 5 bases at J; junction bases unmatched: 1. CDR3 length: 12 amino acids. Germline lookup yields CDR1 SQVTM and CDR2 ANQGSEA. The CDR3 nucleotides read TGCAGCGTTGAAACAGGGGGGGAGACCCAGTACTTC. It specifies CSVETGGETQYF.

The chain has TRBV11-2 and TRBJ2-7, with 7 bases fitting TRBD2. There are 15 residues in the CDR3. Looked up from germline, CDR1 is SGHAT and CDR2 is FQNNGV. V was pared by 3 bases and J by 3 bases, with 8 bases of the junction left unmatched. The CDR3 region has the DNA TGTGCCAGCAGCTTCGCTAGCGGACCGTTCTACGAGCAGTACTTC. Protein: CASSFASGPFYEQYF.

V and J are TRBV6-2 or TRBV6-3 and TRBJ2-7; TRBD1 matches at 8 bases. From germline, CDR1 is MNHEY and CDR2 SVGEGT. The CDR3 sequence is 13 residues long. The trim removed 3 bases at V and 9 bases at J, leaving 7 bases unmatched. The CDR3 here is CASSYIKGTGQYF. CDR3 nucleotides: TGTGCCAGCAGTTATATCAAAGGGACAGGGCAGTACTTC.

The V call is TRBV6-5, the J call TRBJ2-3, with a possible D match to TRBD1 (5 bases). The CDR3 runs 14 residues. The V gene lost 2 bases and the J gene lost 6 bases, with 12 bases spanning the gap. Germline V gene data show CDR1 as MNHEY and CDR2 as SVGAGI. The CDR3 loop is CASSYPGMTDTQYF. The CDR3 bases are TGTGCCAGCAGTTACCCAGGGATGACGGATACGCAGTATTTT.

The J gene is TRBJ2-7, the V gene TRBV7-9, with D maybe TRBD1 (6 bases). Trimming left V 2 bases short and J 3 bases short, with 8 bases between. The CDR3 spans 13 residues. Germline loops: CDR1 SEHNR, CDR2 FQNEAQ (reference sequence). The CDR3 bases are TGTGCCAGCAGCTTAAGGGGGAACTACGAGCAGTACTTC. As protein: CASSLRGNYEQYF.